A selection of T cell receptor beta chains follows, all from one sample in a study of control samples from healthy donors and cancer patients. Assay: immunoSEQ multiplex PCR; the TCRdb copy retains only in-frame clones and omits some. The profile covers 100,000 or so clones, with about 90% appearing a single time and 15% to 20% taken by the ten largest. Sample: blood. The source of these receptors is a woman in her forties or fifties in good health. Each CDR3 is given with its conserved first and last residue. Fields, in order: V gene, clone size, J gene, D gene, CDR3 protein, CDR3 DNA. A D gene is named only where the DNA matches it firmly. Clone size is shown for a subset of rows, as once, few, many or a class of expanded clone.

TRBV5-1,NA,TRBJ2-1,NA,CASRGTGYNEQFF,TGCGCCAGCAGAGGGACGGGCTACAATGAGCAGTTCTTC
TRBV7-3,NA,TRBJ2-1,NA,CASSLGHGPYNEQFF,TGTGCCAGCAGCTTAGGGCATGGGCCTTACAATGAGCAGTTCTTC
TRBV4-2,NA,TRBJ1-3,NA,CASSQEGGGWTSGNTIYF,TGTGCCAGCAGCCAAGAGGGCGGCGGCTGGACCTCTGGAAACACCATATATTTT
TRBV25-1,NA,TRBJ1-5,TRBD1,CASSGTGVRQPQHF,TGTGCCAGCAGTGGGACAGGGGTGCGGCAGCCCCAGCATTTT
TRBV6-2/TRBV6-3,NA,TRBJ1-1,NA,CASSYSPAGTPNTEAFF,TGTGCCAGCAGTTACTCCCCTGCCGGGACACCGAACACTGAAGCTTTCTTT
TRBV7-3,NA,TRBJ1-2,NA,CASSLMPGTYYGYTF,TGTGCCAGCAGCCTTATGCCCGGGACCTACTATGGCTACACCTTC
TRBV4-2,NA,TRBJ1-1,NA,CASSLDVGNTEAFF,TGTGCCAGCAGCCTAGATGTGGGGAATACTGAAGCTTTCTTT
TRBV24-1,NA,TRBJ1-2,NA,CATSDVDGNYGYTF,TGTGCCACCAGTGATGTTGACGGTAACTATGGCTACACCTTC
TRBV11-2,NA,TRBJ1-5,NA,CASRGVRTPSNQPQHF,TGTGCCAGCAGGGGGGTCCGGACCCCATCCAATCAGCCCCAGCATTTT
TRBV5-5,NA,TRBJ2-3,NA,CASIGGMDTQYF,TGTGCCAGCATCGGAGGGATGGATACGCAGTATTTT
TRBV6-2/TRBV6-3,NA,TRBJ1-5,NA,CASSYPHQPQHF,TGTGCCAGCAGTTACCCCCATCAGCCCCAGCATTTT
TRBV6-5,NA,TRBJ1-1,TRBD1,CASSYGWTGDTEAFF,TGTGCCAGCAGTTACGGGTGGACAGGGGACACTGAAGCTTTCTTT
TRBV15,NA,TRBJ2-1,TRBD1,CATSWGQYNEQFF,TGTGCCACCAGCTGGGGACAGTACAATGAGCAGTTCTTC
TRBV7-8,NA,TRBJ2-1,TRBD2,CASSPYVAGESDEQFF,TGTGCCAGCAGCCCTTATGTAGCGGGAGAGTCCGATGAGCAGTTCTTC
TRBV13,NA,TRBJ1-5,NA,CASSLGHRGNQPQHF,TGTGCCAGCAGCTTAGGACACAGAGGAAATCAGCCCCAGCATTTT
TRBV7-3,NA,TRBJ1-1,NA,CASSVDIMGSTEAFF,TGTGCCAGCAGCGTTGACATTATGGGGAGCACTGAAGCTTTCTTT
TRBV5-5,NA,TRBJ1-1,TRBD1,CASSLVGGVGTEAFF,TGTGCCAGCAGCTTGGTAGGGGGCGTAGGGACTGAAGCTTTCTTT
TRBV25-1,few,TRBJ1-6,NA,CASRRGAGWNSPLHF,TGTGCCAGCAGGAGGGGGGCAGGGTGGAATTCACCCCTCCACTTT
TRBV30,few,TRBJ1-1,NA,CAWTLGRGRTEAFF,TGTGCCTGGACCCTGGGTAGGGGAAGAACTGAAGCTTTCTTT
TRBV7-2,once,TRBJ2-1,TRBD1,CASSLQGAGEQFF,TGTGCCAGCAGCTTGCAGGGGGCAGGAGAGCAGTTCTTC
TRBV7-8,once,TRBJ1-1,TRBD1,CASRRDRVLTEAFF,TGTGCCAGCAGGCGAGACAGGGTGTTAACTGAAGCTTTCTTT
TRBV19,NA,TRBJ2-2,NA,CASSIAPPEGSGELFF,TGTGCCAGTAGTATAGCCCCGCCTGAAGGCTCCGGGGAGCTGTTTTTT
TRBV7-3,NA,TRBJ2-2,NA,CASSLDASGARELFF,TGTGCCAGCAGCTTAGACGCCTCGGGGGCCCGGGAGCTGTTTTTT
TRBV4-1,NA,TRBJ1-2,TRBD1,CASSSGTDYGYTF,TGCGCCAGCAGTAGCGGGACAGACTATGGCTACACCTTC
TRBV18,few,TRBJ1-2,NA,CASSPGGWDGYTF,TGTGCCAGCTCACCAGGGGGATGGGATGGCTACACCTTC
TRBV11-2,NA,TRBJ1-4,NA,CASSKDGLFEKLFF,TGTGCCAGCAGCAAGGACGGATTATTTGAAAAACTGTTTTTT
TRBV4-1,once,TRBJ1-3,NA,CASSPWGNSGNTIYF,TGCGCCAGCAGCCCTTGGGGCAACTCTGGAAACACCATATATTTT
TRBV4-1,NA,TRBJ2-3,TRBD2,CASRRLAGVADTQYF,TGCGCCAGCAGAAGACTAGCGGGAGTAGCAGATACGCAGTATTTT
TRBV9,NA,TRBJ2-3,TRBD1,CASSSRTGGAADTQYF,TGTGCCAGCAGCTCCCGGACAGGGGGCGCGGCAGATACGCAGTATTTT
TRBV5-1,NA,TRBJ2-3,TRBD2,CASSLLTSGGTDTQYF,TGCGCCAGCAGCCTATTAACTAGCGGCGGCACAGATACGCAGTATTTT
TRBV27,NA,TRBJ2-1,TRBD1,CASSLLSRDRFYNEQFF,TGTGCCAGCAGTTTATTGAGCCGGGACAGATTCTACAATGAGCAGTTCTTC
TRBV5-1,NA,TRBJ2-4,TRBD2,CASSSVPGQGLAGGVAKNIQYF,TGCGCCAGCAGCTCGGTACCGGGACAGGGGCTAGCGGGAGGGGTAGCCAAAAACATTCAGTACTTC
TRBV19,NA,TRBJ1-5,NA,CASLVWKRQGPNQPQHF,TGTGCCAGCCTAGTATGGAAGAGGCAGGGACCAAATCAGCCCCAGCATTTT
TRBV5-1,NA,TRBJ2-1,TRBD1,CASSLAGWGQRDNEQFF,TGCGCCAGCAGCTTGGCCGGATGGGGACAGAGAGACAATGAGCAGTTCTTC
TRBV19,NA,TRBJ2-3,NA,CASGTLSTDTQYF,TGTGCCAGTGGGACACTGAGCACAGATACGCAGTATTTT
TRBV4-1,NA,TRBJ2-1,NA,CASSQAGGGRGEQFF,TGCGCCAGCAGCCAGGCTGGGGGCGGGAGAGGTGAGCAGTTCTTC
TRBV18,NA,TRBJ2-6,NA,CASSQAGANVLTF,TGTGCCAGCTCACAAGCTGGGGCCAACGTCCTGACTTTC
TRBV5-4,NA,TRBJ1-1,TRBD1,CASSGGTGLLNTEAFF,TGTGCCAGCAGCGGCGGGACAGGGCTCCTGAACACTGAAGCTTTCTTT
TRBV19,NA,TRBJ1-4,TRBD1,CASSTGTGYKLFF,TGTGCCAGTAGTACCGGGACAGGCTATAAACTGTTTTTT